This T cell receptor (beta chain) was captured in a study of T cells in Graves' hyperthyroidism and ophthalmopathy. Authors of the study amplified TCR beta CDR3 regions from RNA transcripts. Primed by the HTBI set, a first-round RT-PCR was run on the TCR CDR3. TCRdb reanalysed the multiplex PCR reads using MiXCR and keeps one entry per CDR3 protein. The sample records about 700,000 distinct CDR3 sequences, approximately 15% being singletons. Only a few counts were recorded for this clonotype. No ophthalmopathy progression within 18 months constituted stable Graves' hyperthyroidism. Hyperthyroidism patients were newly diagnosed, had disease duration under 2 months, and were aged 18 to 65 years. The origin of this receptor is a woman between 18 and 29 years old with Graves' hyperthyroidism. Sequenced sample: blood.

The CDR3 is CASSIADSSGANVLTF. CDR3 sequence (DNA): TGTGCCAGCAGCATTGCGGACAGTTCTGGGGCCAACGTCCTGACTTTC. The rearrangement links TRBV5-6 to TRBJ2-6, with D perhaps TRBD1 (6 bases). CDR3 length equals 16 residues. Germline V CDR1 and CDR2: SGHDT, YYEEEE. V was pared by 4 bases and J by 1 base, with 12 bases between.